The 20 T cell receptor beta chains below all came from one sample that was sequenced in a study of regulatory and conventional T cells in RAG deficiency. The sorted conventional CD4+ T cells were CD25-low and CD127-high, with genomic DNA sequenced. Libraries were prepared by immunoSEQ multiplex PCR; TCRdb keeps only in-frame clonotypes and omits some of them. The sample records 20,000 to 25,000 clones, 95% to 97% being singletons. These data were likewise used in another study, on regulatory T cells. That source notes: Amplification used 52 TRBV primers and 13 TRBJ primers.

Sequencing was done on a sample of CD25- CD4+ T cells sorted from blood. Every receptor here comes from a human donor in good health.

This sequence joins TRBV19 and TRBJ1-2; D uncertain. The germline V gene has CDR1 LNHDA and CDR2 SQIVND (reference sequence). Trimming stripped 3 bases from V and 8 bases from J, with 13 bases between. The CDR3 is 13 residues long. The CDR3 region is CASSMAGTGGYTF. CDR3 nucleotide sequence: TGTGCCAGTAGTATGGCAGGAACGGGGGGCTACACCTTC.

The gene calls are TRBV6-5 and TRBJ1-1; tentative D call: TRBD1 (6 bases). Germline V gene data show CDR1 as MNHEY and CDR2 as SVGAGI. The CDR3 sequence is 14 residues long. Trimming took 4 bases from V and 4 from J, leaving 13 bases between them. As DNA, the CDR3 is TGTGCCAGCAGTTTCCGACAGGCCCTCACTGAAGCTTTCTTT. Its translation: CASSFRQALTEAFF.

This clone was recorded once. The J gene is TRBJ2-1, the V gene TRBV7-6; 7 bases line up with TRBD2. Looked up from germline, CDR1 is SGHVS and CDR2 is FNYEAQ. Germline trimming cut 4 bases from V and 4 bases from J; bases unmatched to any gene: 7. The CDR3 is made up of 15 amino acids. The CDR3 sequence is CASSSLTSLYNEQFF. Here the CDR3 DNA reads TGTGCCAGCAGCTCGTTGACTAGCTTGTACAATGAGCAGTTCTTC.

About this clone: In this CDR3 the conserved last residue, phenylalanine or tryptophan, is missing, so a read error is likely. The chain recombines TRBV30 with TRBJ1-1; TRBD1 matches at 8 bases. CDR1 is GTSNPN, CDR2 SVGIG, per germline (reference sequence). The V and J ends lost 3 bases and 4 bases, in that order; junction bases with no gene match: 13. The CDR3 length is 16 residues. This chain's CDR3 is CAWRTGATRGATEAFL. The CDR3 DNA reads TGTGCCTGGAGGACAGGGGCAACCCGGGGGGCCACTGAAGCTTTCCTT.

This CDR3 is CASRPPSGAYNEQFF. CDR3 DNA sequence: TGTGCCAGCAGACCCCCTAGCGGGGCTTACAATGAGCAGTTCTTC. The gene calls are TRBV2 and TRBJ2-1; 9 bases are shared with TRBD2. Germline CDR1 SNHLY, CDR2 FYNNEI. The V gene end was trimmed by 6 bases and the J gene end by 4 bases; junction bases not matched to a gene: 7. The CDR3 has 15 amino acids.

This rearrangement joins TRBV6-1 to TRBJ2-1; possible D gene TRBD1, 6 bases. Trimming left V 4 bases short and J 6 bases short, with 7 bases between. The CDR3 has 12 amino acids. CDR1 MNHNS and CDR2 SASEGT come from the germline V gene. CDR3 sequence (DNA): TGTGCCAGCAGTGGGACAGCCAATGAGCAGTTCTTC. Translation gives CASSGTANEQFF.

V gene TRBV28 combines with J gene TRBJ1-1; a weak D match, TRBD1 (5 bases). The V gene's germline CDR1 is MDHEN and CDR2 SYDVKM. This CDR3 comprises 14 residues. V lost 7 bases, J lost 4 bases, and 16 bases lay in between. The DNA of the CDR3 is TGTGCCAGCAAGGGAGGGGACGGGAGCACTGAAGCTTTCTTT. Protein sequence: CASKGGDGSTEAFF.

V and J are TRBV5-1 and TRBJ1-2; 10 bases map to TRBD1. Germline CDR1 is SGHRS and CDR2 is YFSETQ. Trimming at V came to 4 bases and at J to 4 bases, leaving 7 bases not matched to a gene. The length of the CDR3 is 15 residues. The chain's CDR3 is CASSPGGQGIYGYTF. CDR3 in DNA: TGCGCCAGCAGCCCAGGGGGACAGGGGATCTATGGCTACACCTTC.

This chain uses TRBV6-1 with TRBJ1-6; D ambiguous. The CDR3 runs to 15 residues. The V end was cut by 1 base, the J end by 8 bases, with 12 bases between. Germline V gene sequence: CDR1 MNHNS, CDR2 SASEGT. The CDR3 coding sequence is TGTGCCAGCAGTGAAGGACACCTCATTGATTCACCCCTCCACTTT. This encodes CASSEGHLIDSPLHF.

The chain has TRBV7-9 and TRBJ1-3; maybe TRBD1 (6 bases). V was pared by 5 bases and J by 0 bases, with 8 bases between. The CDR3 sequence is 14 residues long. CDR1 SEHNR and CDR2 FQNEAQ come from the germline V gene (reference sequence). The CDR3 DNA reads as TGTGCCAGCAGCCGGACAGTCTCTGGAAACACCATATATTTT. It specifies CASSRTVSGNTIYF.

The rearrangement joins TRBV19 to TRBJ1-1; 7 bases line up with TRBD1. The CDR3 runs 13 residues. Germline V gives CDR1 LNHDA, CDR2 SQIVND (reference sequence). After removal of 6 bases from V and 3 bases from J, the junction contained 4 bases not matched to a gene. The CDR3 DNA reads TGTGCCAGTAGGCCCGACAGGGACACTGAAGCTTTCTTT. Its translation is CASRPDRDTEAFF.

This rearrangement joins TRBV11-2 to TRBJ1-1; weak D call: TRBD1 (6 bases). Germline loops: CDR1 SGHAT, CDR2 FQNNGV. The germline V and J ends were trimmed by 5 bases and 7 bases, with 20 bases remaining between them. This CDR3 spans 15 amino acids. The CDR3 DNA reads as TGTGCCAGCAGCCTCCCGCCCGGGACATCTGGTGAAGCTTTCTTT. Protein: CASSLPPGTSGEAFF. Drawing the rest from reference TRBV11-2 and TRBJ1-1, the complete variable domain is EAGVAQSPRYKIIEKRQSVAFWCNPISGHATLYWYQQILGQGPKLLIQFQNNGVVDDSQLPKDRFSAERLKGVDSTLKIQPAKLEDSAVYLCASSLPPGTSGEAFFGQGTRLTVV.

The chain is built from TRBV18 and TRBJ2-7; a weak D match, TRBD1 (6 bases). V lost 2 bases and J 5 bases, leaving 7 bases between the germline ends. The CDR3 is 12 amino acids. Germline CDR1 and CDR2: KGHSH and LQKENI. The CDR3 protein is CASSPWGHEQYF. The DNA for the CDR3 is TGTGCCAGCTCACCATGGGGGCACGAGCAGTACTTC.

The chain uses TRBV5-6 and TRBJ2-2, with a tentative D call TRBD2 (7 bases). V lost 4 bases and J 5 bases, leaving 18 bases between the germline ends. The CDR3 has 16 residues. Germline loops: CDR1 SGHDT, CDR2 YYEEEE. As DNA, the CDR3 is TGTGCCAGCAGCCGCCTCGGGGGGCGCGGTACCGGGGAGCTGTTTTTT. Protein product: CASSRLGGRGTGELFF. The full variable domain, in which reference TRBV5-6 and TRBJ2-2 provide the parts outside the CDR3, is DAGVTQSPTHLIKTRGQQVTLRCSPKSGHDTVSWYQQALGQGPQFIFQYYEEEERQRGNFPDRFSGHQFPNYSSELNVNALLLGDSALYLCASSRLGGRGTGELFFGEGSRLTVL.

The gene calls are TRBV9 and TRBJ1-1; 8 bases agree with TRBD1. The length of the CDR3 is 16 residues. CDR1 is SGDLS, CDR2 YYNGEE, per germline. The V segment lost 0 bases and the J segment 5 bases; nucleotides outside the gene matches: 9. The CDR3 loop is CASSVVQGASGTEAFF. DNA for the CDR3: TGTGCCAGCAGCGTAGTGCAGGGGGCGAGTGGGACTGAAGCTTTCTTT.

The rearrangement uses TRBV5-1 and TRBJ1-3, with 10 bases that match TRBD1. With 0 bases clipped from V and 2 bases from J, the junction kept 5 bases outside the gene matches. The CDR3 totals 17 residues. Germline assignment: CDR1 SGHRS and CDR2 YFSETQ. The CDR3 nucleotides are TGCGCCAGCAGCTTGGGGGTGACAGGGGGCGCTGGAAACACCATATATTTT. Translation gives CASSLGVTGGAGNTIYF.

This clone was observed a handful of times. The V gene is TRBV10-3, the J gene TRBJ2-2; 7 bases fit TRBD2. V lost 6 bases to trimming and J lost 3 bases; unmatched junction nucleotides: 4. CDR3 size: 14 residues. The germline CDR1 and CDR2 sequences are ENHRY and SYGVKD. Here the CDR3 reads CAISGDYYTGELFF. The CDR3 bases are TGTGCCATCAGCGGGGACTACTACACCGGGGAGCTGTTTTTT.

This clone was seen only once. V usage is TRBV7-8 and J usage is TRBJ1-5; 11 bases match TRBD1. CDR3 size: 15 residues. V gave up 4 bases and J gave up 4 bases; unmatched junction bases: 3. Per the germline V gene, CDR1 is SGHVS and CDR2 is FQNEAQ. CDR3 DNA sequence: TGTGCCAGCAGCTGGGGACAGGGGGATAATCAGCCCCAGCATTTT. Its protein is CASSWGQGDNQPQHF. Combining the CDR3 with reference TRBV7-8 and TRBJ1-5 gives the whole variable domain GAGVSQSPRYKVAKRGQDVALRCDPISGHVSLFWYQQALGQGPEFLTYFQNEAQLDKSGLPSDRFFAERPEGSVSTLKIQRTQQEDSAVYLCASSWGQGDNQPQHFGDGTRLSIL.

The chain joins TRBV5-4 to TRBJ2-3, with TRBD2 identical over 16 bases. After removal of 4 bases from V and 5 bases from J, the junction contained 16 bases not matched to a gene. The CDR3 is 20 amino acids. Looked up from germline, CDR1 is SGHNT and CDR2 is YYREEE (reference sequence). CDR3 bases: TGTGCCAGCAGCACGGGGGGGACTAGCGGGGGGGCACGAAGGGGAGATACGCAGTATTTT. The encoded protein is CASSTGGTSGGARRGDTQYF.

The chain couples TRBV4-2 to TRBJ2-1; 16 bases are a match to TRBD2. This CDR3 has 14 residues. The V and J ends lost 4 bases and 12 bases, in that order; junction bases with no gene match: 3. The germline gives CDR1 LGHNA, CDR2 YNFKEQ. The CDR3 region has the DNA TGTGCCAGCAGCCGGGGACTAGCGGGGGGGCCGCAGTTCTTC. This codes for CASSRGLAGGPQFF.